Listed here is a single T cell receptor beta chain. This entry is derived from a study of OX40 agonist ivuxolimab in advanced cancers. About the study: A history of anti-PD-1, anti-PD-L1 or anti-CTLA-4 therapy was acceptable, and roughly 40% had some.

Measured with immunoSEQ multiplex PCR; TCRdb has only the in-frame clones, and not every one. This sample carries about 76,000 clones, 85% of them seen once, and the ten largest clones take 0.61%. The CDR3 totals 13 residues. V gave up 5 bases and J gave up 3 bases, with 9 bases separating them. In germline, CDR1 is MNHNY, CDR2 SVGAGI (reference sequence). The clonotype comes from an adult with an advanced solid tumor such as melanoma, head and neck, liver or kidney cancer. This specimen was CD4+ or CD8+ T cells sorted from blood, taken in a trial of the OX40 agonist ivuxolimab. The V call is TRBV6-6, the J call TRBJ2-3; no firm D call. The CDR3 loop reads CASSRDPTDTQYF. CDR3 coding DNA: TGTGCCAGCAGTCGAGATCCGACAGATACGCAGTATTTT.